The clone carrying this T cell receptor (beta chain) was seen a few times. This specimen includes other DNA sequences encoding the same CDR3. This sample is drawn from a study of cytomegalovirus exposure and HLA in healthy donors. 13 Jbeta primers and 60 Vbeta primers were used for the PCR. Under the authors' procedure: A later analysis tallied about 80 million unique TCR beta chains, 10 million to 12 million of them shared. Data came from immunoSEQ multiplex PCR; TCRdb stores just in-frame clones and leaves some out. Clone size and the V and J calls come from that table; the DNA yielded D and trimming. This sample has 90,000 to 110,000 clones; approximately 76% occur once, and the top ten carry 7.7%. The CDR3 runs 12 residues. Germline V CDR1 and CDR2: LNHDA, SQIVND (reference sequence). V shed 6 bases and J shed 3 bases, with 8 bases lying between them.

The sequenced sample was PBMCs. This sequence originates from a woman aged 50 to 60 in good health and CMV-seropositive. This rearrangement joins TRBV19 to TRBJ1-1; D not resolved. The CDR3 sequence: CASSRFDTEAFF. For the CDR3, the DNA is TGTGCCAGTAGCCGTTTCGACACTGAAGCTTTCTTT. The full variable domain, its missing parts supplied by reference TRBV19 and TRBJ1-1, is DGGITQSPKYLFRKEGQNVTLSCEQNLNHDAMYWYRQDPGQGLRLIYYSQIVNDFQKGDIAEGYSVSREKKESFPLTVTSAQKNPTAFYLCASSRFDTEAFFGQGTRLTVV.